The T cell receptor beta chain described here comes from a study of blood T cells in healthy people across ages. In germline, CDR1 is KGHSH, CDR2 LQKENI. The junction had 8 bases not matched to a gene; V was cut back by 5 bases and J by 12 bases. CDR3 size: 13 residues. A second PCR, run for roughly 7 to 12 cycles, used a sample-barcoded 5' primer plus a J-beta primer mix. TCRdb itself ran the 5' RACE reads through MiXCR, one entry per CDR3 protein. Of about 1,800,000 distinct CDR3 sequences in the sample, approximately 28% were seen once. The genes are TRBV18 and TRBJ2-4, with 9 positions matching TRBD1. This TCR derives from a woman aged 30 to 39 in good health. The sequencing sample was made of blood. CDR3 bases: TGTGCCAGCTCAGAGGGACAGGGAGTCGATCAGTACTTC. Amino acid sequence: CASSEGQGVDQYF.